Below, 12 T cell receptor beta chains from the same sample are listed, as sequenced in a study of T cells in Graves' hyperthyroidism and ophthalmopathy. Amplification targeted TCR beta CDR3 regions from RNA transcripts. The HTBI primer set served for first-round RT-PCR of the TCR CDR3. Via MiXCR, TCRdb re-called the multiplex PCR reads, giving one row per CDR3 protein. The table includes under 350,000 distinct CDR3 sequences, roughly 20% detected once. The sample was blood. Receptor source: a woman in her 50s with Graves' hyperthyroidism.

The count of this clonotype is one. This chain uses TRBV11-2 with TRBJ1-1; 11 bases align to TRBD1. Per the germline V gene, CDR1 is SGHAT and CDR2 is FQNNGV. J was trimmed by 11 bases and V by 6 bases; bases with no gene match: 11. The CDR3 sequence is 14 residues long. DNA of the CDR3: TGTGCCAGCAGTTTTACCGGGACAGGGGGTAGGGCTTTCTTT. It yields the protein CASSFTGTGGRAFF. Full variable domain (remainder filled in from reference TRBV11-2 and TRBJ1-1): EAGVAQSPRYKIIEKRQSVAFWCNPISGHATLYWYQQILGQGPKLLIQFQNNGVVDDSQLPKDRFSAERLKGVDSTLKIQPAKLEDSAVYLCASSFTGTGGRAFFGQGTRLTVV.

This clonotype was seen more than once but under ten times. This chain uses TRBV5-1 with TRBJ1-4; possibly TRBD1 for D (6 bases). Germline assignment: CDR1 SGHRS and CDR2 YFSETQ. CDR3 length: 14 residues. V lost 0 bases and J lost 10, with 13 bases in between. CDR3 sequence: CASSLDVGGGKLFF. The CDR3 DNA is TGCGCCAGCAGCTTGGACGTCGGAGGGGGAAAACTGTTTTTT.

This clonotype was seen at least ten times. J is TRBJ1-1 and V is TRBV6-1; D is possibly TRBD1 (5 bases). CDR3 length equals 13 residues. The V gene's germline CDR1 is MNHNS and CDR2 SASEGT. The V and J ends lost 4 bases and 4 bases respectively, with 10 bases between them. The CDR3 DNA sequence: TGTGCCAGCAGTGTAAGGGGAGTCACTGAAGCTTTCTTT. This encodes CASSVRGVTEAFF.

This clonotype was seen ten or more times. The chain couples TRBV3-1 to TRBJ2-5; maybe TRBD2 (6 bases). V shed 1 base and J shed 4 bases, with 13 bases lying between them. The CDR3 spans 15 residues. Germline-derived CDR1 and CDR2 are LGHDT and YNNKEL (reference sequence). The CDR3, as DNA: TGTGCCAGCAGCCAAGCCCCCTCCGGGGGAGAGACCCAGTACTTC. It encodes CASSQAPSGGETQYF.

V is TRBV12-3 or TRBV12-4 and J is TRBJ2-4; the match to TRBD1 covers 12 bases. The length of the CDR3 is 13 residues. Trimming at V came to 5 bases and at J to 15 bases, leaving 8 bases not matched to a gene. CDR3 in amino acids: CASSPTEGQGAYF. The CDR3, as DNA: TGTGCCAGCAGTCCGACGGAGGGACAGGGGGCGTACTTC.

This clonotype came up many times. CDR3 amino acids: CASSWTPQETQYF. CDR3 DNA sequence: TGCGCCAGCAGCTGGACTCCCCAAGAGACCCAGTACTTC. The chain employs TRBV5-1 and TRBJ2-5, with D possibly matching TRBD2 (5 bases). Trimming removed 3 bases at V and 1 base at J, with 7 bases between. The CDR3 loop spans 13 amino acids. Germline V gene lookup returns CDR1 SGHRS and CDR2 YFSETQ.

The chain carries TRBV9 and TRBJ2-2, with unresolved D. V was cut by 0 bases and J by 4 bases, with 7 bases left in between. Germline V gene data show CDR1 as SGDLS and CDR2 as YYNGEE. This CDR3 has 14 amino acids. Here the CDR3 DNA reads TGTGCCAGCAGCGTAGCTACGGGCACCGGGGAGCTGTTTTTT. Translated: CASSVATGTGELFF.

The J gene is TRBJ1-4, the V gene TRBV27; a possible D gene is TRBD1 (6 bases). The germline V gene encodes CDR1 MNHEY and CDR2 SMNVEV (reference sequence). The CDR3 has 14 amino acids. V was cut by 6 bases and J by 5 bases, with 13 bases left in between. CDR3 bases: TGTGCCAGCAGCGGGGGCCCGAACAATGAAAAACTGTTTTTT. It yields the protein CASSGGPNNEKLFF.

This clonotype was found a few times. The genes are TRBV9 and TRBJ1-3; maybe TRBD1 (6 bases). V was cut by 2 bases and J by 1 base, with 13 bases left in between. CDR1 is SGDLS, CDR2 YYNGEE, per germline. This CDR3 spans 16 amino acids. DNA for the CDR3: TGTGCCAGCAGCGTGGGGGGCAGCGGATCTGGAAACACCATATATTTT. It yields the protein CASSVGGSGSGNTIYF.

This rearrangement joins TRBV27 to TRBJ2-1; D unclear. V lost 6 bases to trimming and J lost 9 bases, with 12 bases between them. CDR1 and CDR2 (germline): MNHEY, SMNVEV (reference sequence). The CDR3 has 12 residues. The CDR3 nucleotides read TGTGCCAGCAGCCCAGACCCGGGTGAGCAGTTCTTC. This gives the protein CASSPDPGEQFF.

This clonotype was detected ten times or more. The chain carries TRBV7-8 and TRBJ2-3; 8 bases map to TRBD2. From germline, CDR1 is SGHVS and CDR2 FQNEAQ. The CDR3 covers 15 residues. V was clipped by 0 bases and J by 2 bases; unmatched bases: 1. This CDR3 reads CASSLASGVTDTQYF. The CDR3, as DNA: TGTGCCAGCAGCTTAGCTAGCGGGGTCACAGATACGCAGTATTTT.

V and J are TRBV6-2 or TRBV6-3 and TRBJ1-3; D ambiguous. Trimming took off 0 bases at V and 0 bases at J, with 9 bases between the two ends. CDR3 length: 16 amino acids. CDR1 MNHEY and CDR2 SVGEGT come from the germline V gene. The DNA for the CDR3 is TGTGCCAGCAGTTACTCGACGGGGATCTCTGGAAACACCATATATTTT. It specifies CASSYSTGISGNTIYF.